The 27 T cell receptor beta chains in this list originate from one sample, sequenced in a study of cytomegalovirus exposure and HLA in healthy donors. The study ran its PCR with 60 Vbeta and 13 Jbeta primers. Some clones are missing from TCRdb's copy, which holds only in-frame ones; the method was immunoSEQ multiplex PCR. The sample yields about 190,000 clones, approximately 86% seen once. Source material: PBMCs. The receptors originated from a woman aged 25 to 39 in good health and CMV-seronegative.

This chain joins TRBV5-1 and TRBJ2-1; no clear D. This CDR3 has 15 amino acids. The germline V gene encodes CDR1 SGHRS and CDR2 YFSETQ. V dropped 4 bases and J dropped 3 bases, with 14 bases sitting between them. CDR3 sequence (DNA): TGCGCCAGCAGCGCGGCTAACCCCTACTACAATGAGCAGTTCTTC. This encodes CASSAANPYYNEQFF.

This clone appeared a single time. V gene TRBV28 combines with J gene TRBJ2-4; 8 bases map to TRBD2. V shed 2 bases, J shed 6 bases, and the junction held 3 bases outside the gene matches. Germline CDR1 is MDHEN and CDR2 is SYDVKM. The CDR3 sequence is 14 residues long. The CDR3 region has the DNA TGTGCCAGCAGTTTAGCGGGAGGCGGAAACATTCAGTACTTC. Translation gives CASSLAGGGNIQYF. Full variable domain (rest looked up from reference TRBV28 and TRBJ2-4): DVKVTQSSRYLVKRTGEKVFLECVQDMDHENMFWYRQDPGLGLRLIYFSYDVKMKEKGDIPEGYSVSREKKERFSLILESASTNQTSMYLCASSLAGGGNIQYFGAGTRLSVL.

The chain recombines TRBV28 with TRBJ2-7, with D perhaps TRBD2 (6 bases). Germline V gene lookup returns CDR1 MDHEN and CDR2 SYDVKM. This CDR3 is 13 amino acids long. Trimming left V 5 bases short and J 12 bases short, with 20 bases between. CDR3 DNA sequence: TGTGCCAGCAGTGGGGGGAACGGGCTCCAGCCGTACTTC. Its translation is CASSGGNGLQPYF.

The CDR3 loop reads CASSLGPGQANEQYF. The CDR3 nucleotides are TGTGCCAGCAGCTTAGGCCCGGGACAGGCGAACGAGCAGTACTTC. The chain links TRBV7-6 to TRBJ2-7, with 8 bases lining up with TRBD1. The germline gives CDR1 SGHVS, CDR2 FNYEAQ. The V segment lost 1 base and the J segment 5 bases; nucleotides outside the gene matches: 7. This CDR3 comprises 15 residues.

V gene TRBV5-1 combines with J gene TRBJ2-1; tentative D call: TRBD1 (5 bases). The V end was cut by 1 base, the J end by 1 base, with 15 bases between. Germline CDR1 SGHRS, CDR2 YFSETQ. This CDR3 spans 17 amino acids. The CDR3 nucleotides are TGCGCCAGCAGCTTGAGGGGTCAGGGATCGTCCTACAATGAGCAGTTCTTC. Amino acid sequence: CASSLRGQGSSYNEQFF.

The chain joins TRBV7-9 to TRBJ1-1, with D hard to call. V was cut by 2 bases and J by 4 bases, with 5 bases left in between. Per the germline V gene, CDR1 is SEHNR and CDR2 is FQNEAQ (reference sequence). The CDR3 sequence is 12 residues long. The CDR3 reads CASSLSLTEAFF. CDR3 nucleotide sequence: TGTGCCAGCAGCTTATCCCTCACTGAAGCTTTCTTT.

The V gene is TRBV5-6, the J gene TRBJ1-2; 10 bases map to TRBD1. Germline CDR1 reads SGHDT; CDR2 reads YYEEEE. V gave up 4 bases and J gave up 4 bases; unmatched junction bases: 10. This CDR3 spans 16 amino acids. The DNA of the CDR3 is TGTGCCAGCAGCCGGGGGGACAGGGGCCGAGGCTATGGCTACACCTTC. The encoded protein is CASSRGDRGRGYGYTF.

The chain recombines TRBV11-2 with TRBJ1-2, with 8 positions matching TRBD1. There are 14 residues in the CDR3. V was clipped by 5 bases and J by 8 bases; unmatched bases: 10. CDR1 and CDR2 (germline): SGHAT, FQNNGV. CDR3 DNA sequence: TGTGCCAGCAGCCCAGACAGGGGCACCCAAGGCTACACCTTC. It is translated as CASSPDRGTQGYTF.

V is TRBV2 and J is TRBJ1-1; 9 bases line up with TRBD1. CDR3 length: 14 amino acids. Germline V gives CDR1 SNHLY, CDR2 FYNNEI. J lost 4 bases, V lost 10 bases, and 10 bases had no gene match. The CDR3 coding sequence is TGTGCCACCTTAACAGGGGGCTGGGGCACTGAAGCTTTCTTT. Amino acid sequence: CATLTGGWGTEAFF.

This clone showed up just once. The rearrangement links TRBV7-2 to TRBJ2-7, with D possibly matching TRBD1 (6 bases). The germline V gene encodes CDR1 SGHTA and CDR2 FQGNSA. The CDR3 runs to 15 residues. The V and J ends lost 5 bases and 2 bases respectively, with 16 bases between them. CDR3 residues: CASSPSWGQPYEQYF. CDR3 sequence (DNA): TGTGCCAGCAGCCCTTCGTGGGGACAACCCTACGAGCAGTACTTC.

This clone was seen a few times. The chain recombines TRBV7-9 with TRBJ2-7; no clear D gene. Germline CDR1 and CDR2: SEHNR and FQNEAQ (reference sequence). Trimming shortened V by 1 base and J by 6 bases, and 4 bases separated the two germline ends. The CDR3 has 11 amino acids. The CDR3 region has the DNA TGTGCCAGCAGCTTAGAGCTCGAGCAGTACTTC. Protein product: CASSLELEQYF.

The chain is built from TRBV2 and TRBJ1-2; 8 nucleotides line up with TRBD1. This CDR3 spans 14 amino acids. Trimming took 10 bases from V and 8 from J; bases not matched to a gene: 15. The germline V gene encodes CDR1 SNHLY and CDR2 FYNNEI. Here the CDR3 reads CATSGGPLVDGYTF. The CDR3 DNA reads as TGTGCCACCTCAGGGGGCCCCCTCGTTGACGGCTACACCTTC.

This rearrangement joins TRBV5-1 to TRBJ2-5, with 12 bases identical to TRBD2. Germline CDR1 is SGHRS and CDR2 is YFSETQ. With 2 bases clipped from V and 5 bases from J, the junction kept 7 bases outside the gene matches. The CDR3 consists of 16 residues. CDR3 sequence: CASSFLTSGGEETQYF. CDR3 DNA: TGCGCCAGCAGCTTCTTGACTAGCGGGGGCGAGGAGACCCAGTACTTC.

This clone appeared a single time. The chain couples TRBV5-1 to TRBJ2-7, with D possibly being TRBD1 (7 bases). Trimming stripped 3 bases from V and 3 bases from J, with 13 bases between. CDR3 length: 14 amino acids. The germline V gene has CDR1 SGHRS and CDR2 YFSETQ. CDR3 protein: CASSWGDSSYEQYF. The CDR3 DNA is TGCGCCAGCAGCTGGGGGGACAGCAGCTACGAGCAGTACTTC.

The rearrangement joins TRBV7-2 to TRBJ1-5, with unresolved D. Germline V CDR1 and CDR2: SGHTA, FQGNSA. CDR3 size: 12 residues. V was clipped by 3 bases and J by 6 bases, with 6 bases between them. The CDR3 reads CASSFPSQPQHF. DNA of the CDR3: TGTGCCAGCAGCTTTCCCAGTCAGCCCCAGCATTTT.

For the CDR3, the DNA is TGTGCCAGCAGTCCCCGGACCCTTATAGGGGTCCGAGATCAGCCCCAGCATTTT. Its protein product is CASSPRTLIGVRDQPQHF. V is TRBV2 and J is TRBJ1-5; weak D call: TRBD1 (5 bases). The CDR3 extends over 18 amino acids. Germline CDR1 is SNHLY and CDR2 is FYNNEI. Trimming pared 5 bases from V and 5 bases from J, leaving 25 bases between.

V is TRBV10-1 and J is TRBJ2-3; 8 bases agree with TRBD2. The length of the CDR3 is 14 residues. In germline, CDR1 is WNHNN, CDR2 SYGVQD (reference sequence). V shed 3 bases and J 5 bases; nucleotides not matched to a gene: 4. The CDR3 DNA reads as TGCGCCAGCAGTGATCGGGAGGGCCAAGATACGCAGTATTTT. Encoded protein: CASSDREGQDTQYF.

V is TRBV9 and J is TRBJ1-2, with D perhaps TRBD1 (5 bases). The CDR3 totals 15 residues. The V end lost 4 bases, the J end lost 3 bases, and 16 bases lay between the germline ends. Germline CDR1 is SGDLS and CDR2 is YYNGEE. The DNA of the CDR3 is TGTGCCAGCAGCACGGGACGCCGGGAGGACTATGGCTACACCTTC. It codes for CASSTGRREDYGYTF. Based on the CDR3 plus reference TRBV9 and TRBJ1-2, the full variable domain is DSGVTQTPKHLITATGQRVTLRCSPRSGDLSVYWYQQSLDQGLQFLIQYYNGEERAKGNILERFSAQQFPDLHSELNLSSLELGDSALYFCASSTGRREDYGYTFGSGTRLTVV.

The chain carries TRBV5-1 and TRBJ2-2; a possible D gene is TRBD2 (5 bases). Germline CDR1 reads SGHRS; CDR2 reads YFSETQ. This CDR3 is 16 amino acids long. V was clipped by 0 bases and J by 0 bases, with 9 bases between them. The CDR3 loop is CASSLALSANTGELFF. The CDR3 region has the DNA TGCGCCAGCAGCTTGGCTCTTAGCGCGAACACCGGGGAGCTGTTTTTT.

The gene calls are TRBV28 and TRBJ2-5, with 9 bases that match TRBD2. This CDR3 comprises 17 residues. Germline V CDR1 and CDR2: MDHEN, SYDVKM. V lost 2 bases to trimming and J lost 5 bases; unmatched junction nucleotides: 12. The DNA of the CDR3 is TGTGCCAGCAGTTTAGGGGGCAGGGCTAGCGGGATGGAGACCCAGTACTTC. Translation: CASSLGGRASGMETQYF.

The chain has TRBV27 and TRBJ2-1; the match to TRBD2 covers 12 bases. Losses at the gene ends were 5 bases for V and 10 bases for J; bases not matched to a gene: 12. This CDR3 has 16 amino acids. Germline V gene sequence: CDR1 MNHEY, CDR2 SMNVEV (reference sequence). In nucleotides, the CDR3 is TGTGCCAGCAGTCCCGATTCTAGCGGGGGGGCATTAGAGCAGTTCTTC. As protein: CASSPDSSGGALEQFF.

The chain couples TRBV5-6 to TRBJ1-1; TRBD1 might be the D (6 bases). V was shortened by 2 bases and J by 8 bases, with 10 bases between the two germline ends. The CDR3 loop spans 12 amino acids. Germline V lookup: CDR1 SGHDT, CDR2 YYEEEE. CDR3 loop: CASSLPTGEAFF. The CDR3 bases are TGTGCCAGCAGCTTACCGACAGGCGAAGCTTTCTTT.

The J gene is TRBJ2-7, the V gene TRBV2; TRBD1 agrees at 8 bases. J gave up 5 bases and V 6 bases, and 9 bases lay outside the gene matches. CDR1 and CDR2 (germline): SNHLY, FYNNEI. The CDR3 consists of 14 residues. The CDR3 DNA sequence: TGTGCCAGCAGAGGCGGACAGGGTTTACACGAGCAGTACTTC. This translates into CASRGGQGLHEQYF.

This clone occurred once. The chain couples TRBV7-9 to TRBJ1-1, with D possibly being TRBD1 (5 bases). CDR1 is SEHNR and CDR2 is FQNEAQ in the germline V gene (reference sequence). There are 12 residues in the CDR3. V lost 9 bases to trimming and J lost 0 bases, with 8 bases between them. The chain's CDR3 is CASYRLNTEAFF. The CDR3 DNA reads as TGTGCCAGTTACAGGTTGAACACTGAAGCTTTCTTT.

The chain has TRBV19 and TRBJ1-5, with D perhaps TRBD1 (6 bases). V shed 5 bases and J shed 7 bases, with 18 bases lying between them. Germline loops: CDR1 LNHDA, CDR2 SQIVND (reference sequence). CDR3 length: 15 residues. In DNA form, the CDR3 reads TGTGCCAGTAGTCTTAGGACGGGAAGGGGGCAGCCCCAGCATTTT. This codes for CASSLRTGRGQPQHF.

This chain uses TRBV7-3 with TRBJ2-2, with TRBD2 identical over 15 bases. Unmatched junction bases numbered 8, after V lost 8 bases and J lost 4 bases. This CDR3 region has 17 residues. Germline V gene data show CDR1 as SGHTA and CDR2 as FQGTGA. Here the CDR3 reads CASSGLAGGPSTGELFF. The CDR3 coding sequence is TGTGCCAGCTCAGGACTAGCGGGGGGGCCTAGCACCGGGGAGCTGTTTTTT.

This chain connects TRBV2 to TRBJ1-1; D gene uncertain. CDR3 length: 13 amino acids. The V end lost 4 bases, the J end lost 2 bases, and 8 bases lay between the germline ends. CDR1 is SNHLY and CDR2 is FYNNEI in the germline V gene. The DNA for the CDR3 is TGTGCCAGCAGTGTGGAGTTAAACACTGAAGCTTTCTTT. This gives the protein CASSVELNTEAFF.